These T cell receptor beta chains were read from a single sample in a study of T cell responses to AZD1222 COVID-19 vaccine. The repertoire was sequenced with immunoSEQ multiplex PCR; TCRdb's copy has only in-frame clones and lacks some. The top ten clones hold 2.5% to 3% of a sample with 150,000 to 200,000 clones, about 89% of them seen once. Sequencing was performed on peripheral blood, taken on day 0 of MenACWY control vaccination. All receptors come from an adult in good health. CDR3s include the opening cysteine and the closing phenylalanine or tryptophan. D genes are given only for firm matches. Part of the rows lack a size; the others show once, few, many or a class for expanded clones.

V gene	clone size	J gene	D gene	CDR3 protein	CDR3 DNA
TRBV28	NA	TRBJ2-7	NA	CASSLNGNYEQYF	TGTGCCAGCAGTTTAAACGGAAACTACGAGCAGTACTTC
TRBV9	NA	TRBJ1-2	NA	CASSVAPTGPYGYTF	TGTGCCAGCAGCGTCGCCCCGACAGGTCCCTATGGCTACACCTTC
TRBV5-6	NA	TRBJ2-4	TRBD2	CASSLGPGLAGNIQYF	TGTGCCAGCAGCTTGGGGCCGGGACTAGCGGGAAACATTCAGTACTTC
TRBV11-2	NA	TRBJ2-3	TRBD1	CASSIKQGAGTDTQYF	TGTGCCAGCAGCATAAAACAGGGGGCCGGCACAGATACGCAGTATTTT
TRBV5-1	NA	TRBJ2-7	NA	CASSPEAVSYEQYF	TGCGCCAGCAGCCCGGAGGCAGTATCCTACGAGCAGTACTTC
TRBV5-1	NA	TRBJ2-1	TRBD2	CASSLAFGLAGNEQFF	TGCGCCAGCAGCTTGGCCTTTGGTCTAGCGGGCAATGAGCAGTTCTTC
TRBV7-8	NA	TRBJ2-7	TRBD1	CASSLDRGAYEQYF	TGTGCCAGCAGCTTAGACAGGGGCGCCTACGAGCAGTACTTC
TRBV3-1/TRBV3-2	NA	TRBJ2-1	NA	CASSPDSIEQFF	TGTGCCAGCAGCCCTGATAGCATCGAGCAGTTCTTC
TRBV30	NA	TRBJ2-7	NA	CAWSVRGGFWLEQYF	TGTGCCTGGAGTGTACGAGGAGGGTTTTGGTTGGAGCAGTACTTC
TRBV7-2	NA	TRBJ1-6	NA	CASSLEGFSPLHF	TGTGCCAGCAGCTTAGAGGGGTTTTCACCCCTCCACTTT
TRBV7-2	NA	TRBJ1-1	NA	CASSYKPDSTEAFF	TGTGCCAGCAGCTATAAACCGGACAGTACTGAAGCTTTCTTT
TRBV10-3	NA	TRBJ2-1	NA	CAISSLAGDEQFF	TGTGCCATCAGTTCACTAGCTGGGGATGAGCAGTTCTTC
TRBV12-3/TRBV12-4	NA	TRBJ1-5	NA	CASTFDTQPQHF	TGTGCCAGCACCTTCGACACTCAGCCCCAGCATTTT
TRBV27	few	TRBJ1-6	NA	CASRSSYNSPLHF	TGTGCCAGCAGGAGCTCCTATAATTCACCCCTCCACTTT
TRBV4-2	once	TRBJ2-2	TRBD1	CASSQDEGGIGLTGELFF	TGTGCCAGCAGCCAAGATGAAGGGGGCATAGGGCTGACCGGGGAGCTGTTTTTT
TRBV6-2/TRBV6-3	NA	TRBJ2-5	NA	CASSYSNWGAETQYF	TGTGCCAGCAGTTACTCGAACTGGGGGGCAGAGACCCAGTACTTC
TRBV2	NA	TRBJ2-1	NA	CASSEAGGYNEQFF	TGTGCCAGCAGTGAAGCGGGGGGCTACAATGAGCAGTTCTTC
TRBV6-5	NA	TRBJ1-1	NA	CASSYSTEYNTEAFF	TGTGCCAGCAGTTACTCGACAGAGTACAACACTGAAGCTTTCTTT
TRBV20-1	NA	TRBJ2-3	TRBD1	CSASPRDRDSDTQYF	TGCAGTGCTAGTCCTCGGGACAGAGATAGCGATACGCAGTATTTT
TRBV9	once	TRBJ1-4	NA	CASSVGGVGDEKLFF	TGTGCCAGCAGCGTGGGGGGCGTCGGGGATGAAAAACTGTTTTTT
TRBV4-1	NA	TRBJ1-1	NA	CASSQPGGANTEAFF	TGCGCCAGCAGCCAACCCGGAGGGGCGAACACTGAAGCTTTCTTT
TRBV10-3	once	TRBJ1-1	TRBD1	CAIRGTGGHTEAFF	TGTGCCATCAGGGGGACAGGGGGCCACACTGAAGCTTTCTTT
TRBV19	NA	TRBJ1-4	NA	CASSPRGQGKEKLFF	TGTGCCAGTAGCCCCCGTGGGCAGGGAAAAGAAAAACTGTTTTTT
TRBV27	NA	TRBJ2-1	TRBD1	CASSLRQGAKFF	TGTGCCAGCAGTCTGCGACAGGGGGCGAAGTTCTTC
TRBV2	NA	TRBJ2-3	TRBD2	CASSEFGLPGGDTQYF	TGTGCCAGCAGTGAATTTGGCTTACCGGGGGGAGATACGCAGTATTTT
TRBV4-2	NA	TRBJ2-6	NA	CASSTERDSGANVLTF	TGTGCCAGCAGCACCGAAAGGGACTCTGGGGCCAACGTCCTGACTTTC
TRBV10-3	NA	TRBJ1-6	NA	CAISEGGSSYNSPLHF	TGTGCCATCAGTGAGGGTGGGAGCTCCTATAATTCACCCCTCCACTTT
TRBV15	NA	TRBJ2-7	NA	CATHDAGFTYEQYF	TGTGCCACCCACGACGCCGGGTTCACCTACGAGCAGTACTTC
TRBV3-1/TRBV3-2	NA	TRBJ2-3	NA	CASSQGLGPGDTQYF	TGTGCCAGCAGCCAAGGTTTAGGGCCAGGAGATACGCAGTATTTT
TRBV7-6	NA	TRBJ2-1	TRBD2	CASSPASGYYNEQFF	TGTGCCAGCAGCCCGGCTAGCGGATACTACAATGAGCAGTTCTTC
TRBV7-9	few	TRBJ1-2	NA	CASSRTENYGYTF	TGTGCCAGCAGCCGTACTGAGAACTATGGCTACACCTTC
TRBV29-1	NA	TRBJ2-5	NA	CSVEWGGGTETQYF	TGCAGCGTTGAGTGGGGTGGTGGAACAGAGACCCAGTACTTC
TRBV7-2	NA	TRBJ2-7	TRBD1	CASSSTGVYEQYF	TGTGCCAGCAGCTCCACAGGGGTGTACGAGCAGTACTTC
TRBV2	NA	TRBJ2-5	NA	CASSDQTVKETQYF	TGTGCCAGCAGTGACCAGACAGTTAAAGAGACCCAGTACTTC
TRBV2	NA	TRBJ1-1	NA	CASSVGQGTTEAFF	TGTGCCAGCAGTGTAGGGCAGGGGACGACTGAAGCTTTCTTT
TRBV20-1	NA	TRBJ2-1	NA	CRPRAGNEQFF	TGCAGACCTAGAGCGGGCAATGAGCAGTTCTTC
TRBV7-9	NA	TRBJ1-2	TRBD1	CASSLGQGAGGYTF	TGTGCCAGCAGCTTAGGACAGGGGGCGGGCGGCTACACCTTC
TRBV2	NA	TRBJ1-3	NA	CASSGRTRRMGGNTIYF	TGTGCCAGCAGTGGGCGGACCAGACGAATGGGCGGAAACACCATATATTTT
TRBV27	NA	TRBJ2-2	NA	CASSYQQMTGELFF	TGTGCCAGCAGTTACCAACAGATGACCGGGGAGCTGTTTTTT
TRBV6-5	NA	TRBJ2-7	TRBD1	CASSLGQASFEQYF	TGTGCCAGCAGTTTAGGACAGGCGTCGTTCGAGCAGTACTTC
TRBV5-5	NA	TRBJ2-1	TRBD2	CASSLRTSGSSYNEQFF	TGTGCCAGCAGCTTACGGACTAGCGGGAGCTCCTACAATGAGCAGTTCTTC
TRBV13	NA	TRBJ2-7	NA	CASTKLGPSYEQYF	TGTGCCAGCACGAAATTAGGACCCTCCTACGAGCAGTACTTC
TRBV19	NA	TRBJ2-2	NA	CASSIRGRENTGELFF	TGTGCCAGTAGTATACGCGGCAGGGAAAACACCGGGGAGCTGTTTTTT
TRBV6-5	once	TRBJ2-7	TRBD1	CASSPTGGYEQYF	TGTGCCAGCAGCCCGACAGGGGGTTACGAGCAGTACTTC
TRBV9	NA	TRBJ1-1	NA	CASSVGDETEAFF	TGTGCCAGCAGCGTGGGGGACGAGACTGAAGCTTTCTTT
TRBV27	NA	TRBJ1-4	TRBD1	CASRATGKREEKLFF	TGTGCCAGCAGAGCGACAGGGAAGCGAGAAGAAAAACTGTTTTTT
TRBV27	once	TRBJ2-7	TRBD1	CASRKPGQAREQYF	TGTGCCAGCAGAAAACCGGGACAGGCACGCGAGCAGTACTTC
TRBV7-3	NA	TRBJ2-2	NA	CASSLRLGSTGELFF	TGTGCCAGCAGCTTACGGCTAGGAAGCACCGGGGAGCTGTTTTTT
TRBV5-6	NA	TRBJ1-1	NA	CASSKQGPLNTEAFF	TGTGCCAGCAGCAAACAGGGCCCCTTGAACACTGAAGCTTTCTTT
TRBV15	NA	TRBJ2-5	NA	CATSRPQETQYF	TGTGCCACCAGCAGACCTCAAGAGACCCAGTACTTC
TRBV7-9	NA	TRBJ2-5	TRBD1	CASSLTGGRRYQETQYF	TGTGCCAGCAGCCTTACAGGGGGGAGGAGGTACCAAGAGACCCAGTACTTC